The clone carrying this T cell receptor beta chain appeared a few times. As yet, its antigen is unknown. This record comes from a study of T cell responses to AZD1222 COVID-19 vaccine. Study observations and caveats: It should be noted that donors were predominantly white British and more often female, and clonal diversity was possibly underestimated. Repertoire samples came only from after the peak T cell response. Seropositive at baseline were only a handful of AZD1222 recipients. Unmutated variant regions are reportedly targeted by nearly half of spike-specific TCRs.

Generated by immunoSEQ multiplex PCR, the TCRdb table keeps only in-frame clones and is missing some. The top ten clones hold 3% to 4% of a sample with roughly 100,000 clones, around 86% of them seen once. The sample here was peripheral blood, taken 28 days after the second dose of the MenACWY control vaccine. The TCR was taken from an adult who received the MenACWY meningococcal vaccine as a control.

CDR3 loop: CASRGTDRGSYEQYF. CDR3 DNA: TGTGCCAGCAGGGGCACGGACAGGGGATCCTACGAGCAGTACTTC. The genes are TRBV4-2 and TRBJ2-7; 9 positions match TRBD1. Germline CDR1 reads LGHNA; CDR2 reads YNFKEQ. The CDR3 covers 15 residues. Trimming cost V 6 bases and J 1 base; bases outside gene matches: 7.